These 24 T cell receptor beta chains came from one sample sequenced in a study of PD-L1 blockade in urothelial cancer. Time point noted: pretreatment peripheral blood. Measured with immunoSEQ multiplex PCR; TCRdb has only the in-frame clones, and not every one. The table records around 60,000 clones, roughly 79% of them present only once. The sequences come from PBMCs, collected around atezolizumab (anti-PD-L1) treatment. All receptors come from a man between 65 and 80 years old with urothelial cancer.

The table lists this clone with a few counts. The CDR3 protein is CSADRGGGYTF. DNA of the CDR3: TGCAGCGCCGACAGGGGAGGAGGCTACACCTTC. The chain joins TRBV29-1 to TRBJ1-2, with 8 bases fitting TRBD1. V was clipped by 7 bases and J by 8 bases; unmatched bases: 6. The CDR3 extends over 11 amino acids. The V gene's germline CDR1 is SQVTM and CDR2 ANQGSEA.

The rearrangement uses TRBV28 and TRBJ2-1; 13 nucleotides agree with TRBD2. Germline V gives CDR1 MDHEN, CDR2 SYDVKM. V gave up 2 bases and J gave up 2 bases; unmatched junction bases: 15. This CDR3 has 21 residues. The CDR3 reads CASSLSAFSGLAGAAYNEQFF. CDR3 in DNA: TGTGCCAGCAGTTTAAGCGCTTTTTCTGGACTAGCGGGAGCAGCCTACAATGAGCAGTTCTTC.

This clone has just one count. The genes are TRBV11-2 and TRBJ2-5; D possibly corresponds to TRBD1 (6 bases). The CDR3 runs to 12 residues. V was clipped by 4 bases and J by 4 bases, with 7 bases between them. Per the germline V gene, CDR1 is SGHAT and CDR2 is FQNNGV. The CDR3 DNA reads TGTGCCAGCAGCTACAGGGTAGAGACCCAGTACTTC. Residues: CASSYRVETQYF. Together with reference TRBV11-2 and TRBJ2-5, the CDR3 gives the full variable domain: EAGVAQSPRYKIIEKRQSVAFWCNPISGHATLYWYQQILGQGPKLLIQFQNNGVVDDSQLPKDRFSAERLKGVDSTLKIQPAKLEDSAVYLCASSYRVETQYFGPGTRLLVL.

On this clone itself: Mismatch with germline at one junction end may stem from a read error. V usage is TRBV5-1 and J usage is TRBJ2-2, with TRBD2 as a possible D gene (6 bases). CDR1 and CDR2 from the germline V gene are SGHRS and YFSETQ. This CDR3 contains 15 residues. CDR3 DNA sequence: TGCGCCAGCAGCCGGGGACTCCACGACACCGGCGAGCTGTTTTTT. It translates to CASSRGLHDTGELFF.

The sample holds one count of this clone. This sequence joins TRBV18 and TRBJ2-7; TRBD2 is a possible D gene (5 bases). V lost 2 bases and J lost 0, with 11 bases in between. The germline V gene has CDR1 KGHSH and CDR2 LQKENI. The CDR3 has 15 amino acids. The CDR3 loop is CASSPGRGSSYEQYF. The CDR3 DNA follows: TGTGCCAGCTCACCAGGACGGGGTTCCTCCTACGAGCAGTACTTC.

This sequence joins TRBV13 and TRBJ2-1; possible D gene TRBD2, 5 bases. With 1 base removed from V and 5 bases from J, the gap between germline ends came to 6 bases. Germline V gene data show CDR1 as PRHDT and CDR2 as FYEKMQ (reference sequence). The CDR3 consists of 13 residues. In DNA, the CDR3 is TGTGCCAGCAGCTTAGAACTAGACAATGAGCAGTTCTTC. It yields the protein CASSLELDNEQFF.

The DNA for the CDR3 is TGCGCCAGCAGCGCCCCGACTAGCGGGAGTTCCGAGCAGTACTTC. Protein: CASSAPTSGSSEQYF. The chain couples TRBV5-1 to TRBJ2-7, with 12 positions matching TRBD2. This CDR3 spans 15 amino acids. V lost 4 bases, J lost 6 bases, and 8 bases stayed unmatched. Germline V gene sequence: CDR1 SGHRS, CDR2 YFSETQ.

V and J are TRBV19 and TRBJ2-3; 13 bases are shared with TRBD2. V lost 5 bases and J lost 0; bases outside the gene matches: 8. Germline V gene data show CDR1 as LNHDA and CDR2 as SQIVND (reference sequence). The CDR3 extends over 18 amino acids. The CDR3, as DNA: TGTGCCAGTAGTGGGGGGACTAGCGGGACCCCAAGCACAGATACGCAGTATTTT. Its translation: CASSGGTSGTPSTDTQYF.

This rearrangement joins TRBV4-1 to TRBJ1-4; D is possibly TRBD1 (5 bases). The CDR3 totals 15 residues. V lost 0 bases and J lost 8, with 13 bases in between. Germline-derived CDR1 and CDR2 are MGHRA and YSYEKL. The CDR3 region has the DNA TGCGCCAGCAGCCAAGAGGGCAGGGTTACGGAAAAACTGTTTTTT. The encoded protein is CASSQEGRVTEKLFF.

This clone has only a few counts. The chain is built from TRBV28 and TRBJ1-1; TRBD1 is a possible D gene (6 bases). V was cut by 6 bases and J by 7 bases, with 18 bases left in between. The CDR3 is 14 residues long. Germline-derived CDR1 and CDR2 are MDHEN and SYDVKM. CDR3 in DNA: TGTGCCAGCAGACCCCCTGGGGGCTCGAATGAAGCTTTCTTT. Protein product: CASRPPGGSNEAFF.

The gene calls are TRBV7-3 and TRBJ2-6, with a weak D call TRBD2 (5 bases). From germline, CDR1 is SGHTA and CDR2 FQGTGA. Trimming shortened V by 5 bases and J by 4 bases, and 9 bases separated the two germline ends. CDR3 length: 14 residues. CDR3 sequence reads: CASSPSGGANVLTF. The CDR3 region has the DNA TGTGCCAGCAGCCCCTCGGGGGGGGCCAACGTCCTGACTTTC.

CDR3 sequence reads: CASSQANGGNTEAFF. DNA for the CDR3: TGTGCCAGCAGCCAAGCCAACGGGGGGAACACTGAAGCTTTCTTT. The V and J genes are TRBV4-2 and TRBJ1-1; the D gene is possibly TRBD1 (5 bases). CDR3 length: 15 amino acids. Per the germline V gene, CDR1 is LGHNA and CDR2 is YNFKEQ. V gave up 1 base and J gave up 1 base, with 10 bases separating them.

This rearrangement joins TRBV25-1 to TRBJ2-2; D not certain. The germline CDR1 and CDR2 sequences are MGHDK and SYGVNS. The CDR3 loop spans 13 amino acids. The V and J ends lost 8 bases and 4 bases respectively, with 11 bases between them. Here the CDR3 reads CASRQLLTGELFF. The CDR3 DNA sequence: TGTGCCAGCCGTCAACTACTCACCGGGGAGCTGTTTTTT.

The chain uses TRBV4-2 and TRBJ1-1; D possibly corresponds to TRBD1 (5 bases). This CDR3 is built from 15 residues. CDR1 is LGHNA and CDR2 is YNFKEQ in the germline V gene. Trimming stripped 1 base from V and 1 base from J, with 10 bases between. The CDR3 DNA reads TGTGCCAGCAGCCAAGGAGACAGAGAGAACACTGAAGCTTTCTTT. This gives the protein CASSQGDRENTEAFF.

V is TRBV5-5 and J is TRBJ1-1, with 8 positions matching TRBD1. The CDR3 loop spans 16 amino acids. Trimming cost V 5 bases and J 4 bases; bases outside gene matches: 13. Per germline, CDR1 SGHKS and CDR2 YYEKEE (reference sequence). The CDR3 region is CASRHQGARSGTEAFF. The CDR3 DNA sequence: TGTGCCAGCAGGCATCAGGGGGCGCGGTCGGGCACTGAAGCTTTCTTT. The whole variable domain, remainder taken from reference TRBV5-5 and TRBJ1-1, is DAGVTQSPTHLIKTRGQQVTLRCSPISGHKSVSWYQQVLGQGPQFIFQYYEKEERGRGNFPDRFSARQFPNYSSELNVNALLLGDSALYLCASRHQGARSGTEAFFGQGTRLTVV.

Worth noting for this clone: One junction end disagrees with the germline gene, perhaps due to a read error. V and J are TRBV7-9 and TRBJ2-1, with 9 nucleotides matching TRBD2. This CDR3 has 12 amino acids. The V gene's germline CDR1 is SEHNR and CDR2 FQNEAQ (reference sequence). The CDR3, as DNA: TGTGCCAGCAGTCTTTCCGGGACTAGCATACTCTTC. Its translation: CASSLSGTSILF.

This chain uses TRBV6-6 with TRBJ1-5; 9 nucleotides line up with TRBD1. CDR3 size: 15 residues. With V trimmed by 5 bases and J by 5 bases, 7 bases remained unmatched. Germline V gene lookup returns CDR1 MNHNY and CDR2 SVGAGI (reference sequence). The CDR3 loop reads CASSGGTGRHQPQHF. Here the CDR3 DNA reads TGTGCCAGCAGTGGCGGGACAGGGCGGCATCAGCCCCAGCATTTT.

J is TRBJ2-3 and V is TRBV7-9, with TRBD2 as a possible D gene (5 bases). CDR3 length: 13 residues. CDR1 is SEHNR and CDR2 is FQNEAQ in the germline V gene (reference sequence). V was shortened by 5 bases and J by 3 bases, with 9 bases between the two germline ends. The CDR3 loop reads CASSGENTDTQYF. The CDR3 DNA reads TGTGCCAGCAGCGGGGAGAATACAGATACGCAGTATTTT.

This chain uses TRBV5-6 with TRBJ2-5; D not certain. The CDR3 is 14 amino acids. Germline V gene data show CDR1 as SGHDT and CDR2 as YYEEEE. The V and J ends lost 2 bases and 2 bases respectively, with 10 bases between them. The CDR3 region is CASSLEASQETQYF. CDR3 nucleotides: TGTGCCAGCAGCTTAGAAGCGTCTCAAGAGACCCAGTACTTC.

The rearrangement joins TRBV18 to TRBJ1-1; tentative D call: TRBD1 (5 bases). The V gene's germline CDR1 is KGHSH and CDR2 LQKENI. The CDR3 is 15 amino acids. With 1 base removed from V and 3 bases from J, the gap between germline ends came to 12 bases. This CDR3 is CASSPRQGRDTEAFF. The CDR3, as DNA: TGTGCCAGCTCACCACGCCAGGGAAGGGACACTGAAGCTTTCTTT.

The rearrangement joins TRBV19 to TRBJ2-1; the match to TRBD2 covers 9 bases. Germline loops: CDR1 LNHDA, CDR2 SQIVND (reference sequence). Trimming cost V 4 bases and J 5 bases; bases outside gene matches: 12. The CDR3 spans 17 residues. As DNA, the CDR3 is TGTGCCAGTAGTACGCGTTTGACTAGCGGTCTTCACAATGAGCAGTTCTTC. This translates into CASSTRLTSGLHNEQFF.

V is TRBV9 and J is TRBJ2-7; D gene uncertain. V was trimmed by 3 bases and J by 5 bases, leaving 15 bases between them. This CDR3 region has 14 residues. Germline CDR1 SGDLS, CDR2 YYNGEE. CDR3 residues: CASSGQPTTDEQYF. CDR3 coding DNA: TGTGCCAGCAGCGGTCAACCCACCACGGACGAGCAGTACTTC. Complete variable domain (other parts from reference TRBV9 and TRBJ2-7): DSGVTQTPKHLITATGQRVTLRCSPRSGDLSVYWYQQSLDQGLQFLIQYYNGEERAKGNILERFSAQQFPDLHSELNLSSLELGDSALYFCASSGQPTTDEQYFGPGTRLTVT.

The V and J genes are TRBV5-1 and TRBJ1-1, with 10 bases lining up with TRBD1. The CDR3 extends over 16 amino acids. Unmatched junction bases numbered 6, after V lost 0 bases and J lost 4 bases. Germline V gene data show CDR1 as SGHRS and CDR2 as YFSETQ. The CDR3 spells CASSLGQGARSTEAFF. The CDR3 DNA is TGCGCCAGCAGCTTGGGACAGGGGGCTCGGAGCACTGAAGCTTTCTTT.

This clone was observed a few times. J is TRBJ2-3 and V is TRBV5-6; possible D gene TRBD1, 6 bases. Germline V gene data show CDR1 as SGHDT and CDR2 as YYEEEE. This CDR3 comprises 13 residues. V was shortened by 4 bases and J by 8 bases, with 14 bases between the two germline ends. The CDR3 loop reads CASSLPTGSTQYF. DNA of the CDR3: TGTGCCAGCAGCCTTCCTACAGGGTCTACGCAGTATTTT.